This T cell receptor beta chain was observed in a study of radiotherapy plus CTLA-4 blockade in lung cancer. Study-level background: Disease control was present in 30% to 35% of patients, and objective responses in around 20%. General study results and limits: Interferon-beta, together with early blood T cell clone dynamics, reportedly best predicted response. Following radiotherapy plus ipilimumab, tumor-derived TCR clones expanded in the blood.

The table came from immunoSEQ multiplex PCR; TCRdb's copy has only in-frame clones and leaves some out. Of approximately 98,000 clones listed, approximately 85% were seen once; the top ten hold 3% to 3.5%. The CDR3 totals 13 residues. The germline gives CDR1 LNHDA, CDR2 SQIVND (reference sequence). Trimming took 8 bases from V and 5 from J; bases not matched to a gene: 8. Patients had chemo-refractory metastatic non-small-cell lung cancer and received focal radiation plus CTLA-4 blockade that used ipilimumab. A remark on this clone: Its cognate antigen is unknown.

The chain links TRBV19 to TRBJ1-1; TRBD1 aligns across 7 bases. The TCR was taken from a human donor with non-small cell lung cancer who had a partial response to radiotherapy plus ipilimumab. Sample: peripheral blood, taken from a patient treated with radiotherapy plus ipilimumab. CDR3 in amino acids: CASREGAGTEAFF. CDR3 sequence (DNA): TGTGCCAGTCGGGAGGGGGCAGGGACTGAAGCTTTCTTT.